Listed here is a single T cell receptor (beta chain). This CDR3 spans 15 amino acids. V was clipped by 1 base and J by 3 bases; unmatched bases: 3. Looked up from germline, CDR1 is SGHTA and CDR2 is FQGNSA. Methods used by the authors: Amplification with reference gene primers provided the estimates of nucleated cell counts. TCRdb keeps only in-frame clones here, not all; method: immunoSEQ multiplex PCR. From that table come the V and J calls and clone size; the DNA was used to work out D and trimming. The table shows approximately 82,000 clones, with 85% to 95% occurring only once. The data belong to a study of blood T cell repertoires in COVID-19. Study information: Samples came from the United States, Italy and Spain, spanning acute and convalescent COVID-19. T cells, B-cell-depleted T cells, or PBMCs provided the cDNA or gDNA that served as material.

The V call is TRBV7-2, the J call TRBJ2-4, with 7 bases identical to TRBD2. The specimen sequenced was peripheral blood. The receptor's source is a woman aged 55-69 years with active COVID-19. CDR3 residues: CASSLGTSVKNIQYF. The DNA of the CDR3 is TGTGCCAGCAGCTTAGGGACTAGTGTCAAAAACATTCAGTACTTC.